Listed below are T cell receptor beta chains from one sample, sequenced in a study of T cells in Graves' hyperthyroidism and ophthalmopathy. TCRdb passed the multiplex PCR reads through MiXCR, listing each CDR3 protein once. The sample has hundreds of thousands of distinct CDR3 sequences, 38% seen once. The sequenced sample consisted of blood. The receptor source for this set is a young man with Graves' hyperthyroidism. Both conserved end residues are part of each CDR3. D genes are given only for firm matches. A row's size may be missing; if present it is once, few, many or a size class.

>TRBJ1-2|TRBV7-9|.|few
TGTGCCAGCAGCCCAGACTCCCCTAACTATGGCTACACCTTC
CASSPDSPNYGYTF
>TRBJ2-5|TRBV4-2|.|few
TGTGCCACCGCCGAATACGGAAGTGGGACCCAGTACTTC
CATAEYGSGTQYF
>TRBJ1-6|TRBV20-1|.|.
TGCAGTGCTCGGGGGTCATATAATTCACCCCTCCACTTT
CSARGSYNSPLHF
>TRBJ2-7|TRBV5-1|.|.
TGCGCCAGCAGCTTGGGAAGGACCGGGCCCTACGAGCAGTACTTC
CASSLGRTGPYEQYF
>TRBJ1-1|TRBV5-4|TRBD1|few
TGTGCCAGCAGCTTTCGACAGGGGGCAAGTACTGAAGCTTTCTTT
CASSFRQGASTEAFF
>TRBJ2-7|TRBV29-1|TRBD1|once
TGCAGCGTTGGGGGCAGGGGGTACGAGCAGTACTTC
CSVGGRGYEQYF
>TRBJ2-7|TRBV9|.|.
TGTGCCAGCAGTGGACCCTCAAGCTCCTACGAGCAGTACTTC
CASSGPSSSYEQYF
>TRBJ1-2|TRBV2|TRBD1|many
TGTGCCAGCACCGATGGACAGGGGGCTGGCTACACCTTC
CASTDGQGAGYTF
>TRBJ2-5|TRBV7-2|.|.
TGTGCCAGCAGCTTAGAGTGGGGGAGCCAAGAGACCCAGTACTTC
CASSLEWGSQETQYF
>TRBJ2-5|TRBV4-1|TRBD2|few
TGCGCCAGCAGCCAAGATGGCCTAGCGGGGATCCAAGAGACCCAGTACTTC
CASSQDGLAGIQETQYF
>TRBJ1-1|TRBV25-1|.|.
TGTGCCAGCAGTTTCCAGGTGGGAGTCACTGAAGCCTTCTTT
CASSFQVGVTEAFF
>TRBJ1-2|TRBV20-1|.|many
TGCAGTGCTGAAGACGGGGCGTATGGCTACACCTTC
CSAEDGAYGYTF
>TRBJ1-5|TRBV19|.|.
TGTGCCAGTAGTACAGGGTTGAGCAATCAGCTCCAGCATTTT
CASSTGLSNQLQHF
>TRBJ1-1|TRBV12-3/TRBV12-4|.|.
TGTGCCAGCCGAGGGGTCGGGCGGACTGAAGCTTTCTTT
CASRGVGRTEAFF
>TRBJ1-1|TRBV15|.|many
TGTGCCACCAGCAGAGATCTTGGCACTGAAGCTTTCTTT
CATSRDLGTEAFF
>TRBJ1-1|TRBV7-8|TRBD1|.
TGTGCCAGCAGCCCCACGGGACAGGGCACTGAAGCTTTCTTT
CASSPTGQGTEAFF
>TRBJ1-4|TRBV9|TRBD1|.
TGTGCCAGCAGCGTCCAGGGGGCAGGGTGGAAAAAACTGTTTTTT
CASSVQGAGWKKLFF
>TRBJ1-2|TRBV5-5|.|many
TGTGCCAGCAGCTTCGCCACGGGAGGCTACACCTTC
CASSFATGGYTF
>TRBJ1-5|TRBV7-3|.|few
TGTGCCAGCAGCCCCCAGCCCGGGAGCCAGCCCCAGCATTTT
CASSPQPGSQPQHF
>TRBJ1-3|TRBV9|.|few
TGTGCCAGCAGCGACCCCGGGACGGATAACTCTGGAAACACCATATATTTT
CASSDPGTDNSGNTIYF
>TRBJ1-2|TRBV2|.|.
TGTGCCAGCGAACAGGGAGCAAGCTATGGCTACACCTTC
CASEQGASYGYTF
>TRBJ1-6|TRBV10-3|.|few
TGTGCCAGCTCAAGGACAATCTCATCACCCCTCCACTTT
CASSRTISSPLHF
>TRBJ1-1|TRBV11-2|.|.
TGTGCCAGCAGCGCTAGGGGATTTAACACTGAAGCTTTCTTT
CASSARGFNTEAFF
>TRBJ1-5|TRBV29-1|TRBD1|many
TGCAGCGTGGGACAGGGTAGCAATCAGCCCCAGCATTTT
CSVGQGSNQPQHF
>TRBJ2-6|TRBV20-1|.|few
TGCAGTGCTAGGACCCCAGGGGTTGGGGCCAACGTCCTGACTTTC
CSARTPGVGANVLTF
>TRBJ1-5|TRBV5-6|.|few
TGTGCCGCCGATCGGGCAGGACATAGCAATCAGCCCCAGCATTTT
CAADRAGHSNQPQHF
>TRBJ1-2|TRBV7-9|.|many
TGTGCCAGCACCCCTCCGGGGGCCTATGGCTACACCTTC
CASTPPGAYGYTF
>TRBJ1-6|TRBV7-9|.|.
TGTGCCAGCAGTCTATCGGCGAGGGACGCCTATAATTCACCCCTCCACTTT
CASSLSARDAYNSPLHF
>TRBJ1-1|TRBV24-1|.|many
TGTGCCACCAGTCATTCGGACAACACTGAAGCTTTCTTT
CATSHSDNTEAFF
>TRBJ1-1|TRBV5-1|.|few
TGCGCCAGCAAAAATCAGGGAATCGCTGAAGCTTTCTTT
CASKNQGIAEAFF
>TRBJ1-2|TRBV9|TRBD1|once
TGTGCCAGCAGTGAAACCGCGACAGGGGACCCCCATGGCTACACCTTC
CASSETATGDPHGYTF
>TRBJ1-5|TRBV20-1|.|many
TGCAGTGCAAACAGGGATACTAGCAATCAGCCCCAGCATTTT
CSANRDTSNQPQHF
>TRBJ1-6|TRBV7-2|TRBD1|.
TGTGCCAGCGGCGCGGACAGGGTTGGTTCACCCCTCCACTTT
CASGADRVGSPLHF
>TRBJ2-5|TRBV7-2|TRBD1|.
TGTGCCAGCAGCCGACGGACAGGGGCGTACCAAGAGACCCAGTACTTC
CASSRRTGAYQETQYF
>TRBJ1-5|TRBV11-3|.|.
TGTGCCAGCAGCCACTCGCCCACCCAGCCCCAGCATTTT
CASSHSPTQPQHF
>TRBJ1-2|TRBV4-1|.|.
TGCGCCAGCAGCCATCCTACGGAGCAATTGGGTCATGGCTACACCTTC
CASSHPTEQLGHGYTF
>TRBJ2-7|TRBV2|TRBD1|few
TGTGCCAGCAGGGGACAGGGGAGTTTTTACGAGCAGTACTTC
CASRGQGSFYEQYF
>TRBJ2-2|TRBV5-1|.|few
TGCGCCAGCATCGGGACCGCCCCGGGGGAGCTGTTTTTT
CASIGTAPGELFF
>TRBJ2-7|TRBV7-2|.|.
TGTGCCAGCAGCTTATTGTTCAGCTCCTACGAGCAGTACTTC
CASSLLFSSYEQYF
>TRBJ1-1|TRBV29-1|.|many
TGCAGCGCTCACCCACCGACATCCAACACTGAAGCTTTCTTT
CSAHPPTSNTEAFF
>TRBJ2-7|TRBV7-9|TRBD2|few
TGTGCCAGCAGCTCCTGGACTAGCGGGAGTTGGGAGCAGTACTTC
CASSSWTSGSWEQYF
>TRBJ1-6|TRBV20-1|TRBD1|.
TGCAGTGCCCCGACAGGGGACTATAATTCACCCCTCCACTTT
CSAPTGDYNSPLHF
>TRBJ1-6|TRBV7-2|TRBD1|many
TGTGCCAGCAGCTCTCCGGGACAGGGGATGTCACCCCTCCACTTT
CASSSPGQGMSPLHF
>TRBJ1-1|TRBV27|.|.
TGTGCCAGCAGTTTTACCCAGGGGTTCACTGAAGCTTTCTTT
CASSFTQGFTEAFF
>TRBJ2-7|TRBV9|.|.
TGTGCCAGCAGCGCAAGGGGGAACTTC
CASSARGNF
>TRBJ2-7|TRBV2|TRBD1|.
TGTGCCAGCAGAGGGGACAGCCACGAGCAGTACTTC
CASRGDSHEQYF
>TRBJ2-6|TRBV19|.|many
TGTGCCAGTATAAGCCTGGGAGGGGCCAACGTCCTGACTTTC
CASISLGGANVLTF
>TRBJ2-5|TRBV6-5|TRBD1|.
TGTGCCAGCGCAGGGGGCGAGGGGACCCAGTACTTC
CASAGGEGTQYF
>TRBJ2-6|TRBV5-1|TRBD1|.
TGCGCCAGCGGGACAGGGAGGGACTCTGGGGCCAACGTCCTGACTTTC
CASGTGRDSGANVLTF
>TRBJ1-5|TRBV27|.|few
TGTGCCAGCAGCTCAACAGCAAATCAGCCCCAGCATTTT
CASSSTANQPQHF